These 25 T cell receptor beta chains share one sample of origin, sequenced in a study of blood T cells in healthy people across ages. The second PCR ran roughly 6 to 11 cycles with a sample-barcoded 5' primer and J-beta primers. TCRdb re-called the 5' RACE reads with MiXCR, one entry per CDR3 protein. The table has some 700,000 distinct CDR3 sequences, 22% seen once; the top ten hold around a fifth. The material sequenced was blood. The receptors here all came from a man in his sixties or seventies in good health.

This clonotype occurred a few times. The chain employs TRBV12-3 or TRBV12-4 and TRBJ2-7, with D perhaps TRBD1 (5 bases). The CDR3 has 15 amino acids. The ends were cut back, 3 bases at V and 0 bases at J, with 12 bases in the middle. CDR3 coding DNA: TGTGCCAGCAGTTTTAGAGGAGACAGCTCCTACGAGCAGTACTTC. Its translation: CASSFRGDSSYEQYF.

This clonotype was seen a few times. This rearrangement joins TRBV5-1 to TRBJ1-1; no clear D gene. V lost 5 bases, J lost 0 bases, and 11 bases lay in between. CDR1 and CDR2 (germline): SGHRS, YFSETQ. This CDR3 has 14 residues. Here the CDR3 DNA reads TGCGCCAGCAGGATCTCTGGGGTGAACACTGAAGCTTTCTTT. Encoded protein: CASRISGVNTEAFF.

This clonotype was recorded a few times. This chain links TRBV29-1 with TRBJ1-5, with D tentatively TRBD1 (6 bases). CDR1 and CDR2 (germline): SQVTM, ANQGSEA. CDR3 length equals 19 residues. Trimming removed 4 bases from V and 1 base from J, with 26 bases in between. CDR3: CSVAYGGGDLFGSNQPQHF. CDR3 in DNA: TGCAGCGTTGCATACGGGGGGGGCGACCTCTTTGGGAGCAATCAGCCCCAGCATTTT. Combining the CDR3 with reference TRBV29-1 and TRBJ1-5 gives the whole variable domain SAVISQKPSRDICQRGTSLTIQCQVDSQVTMMFWYRQQPGQSLTLIATANQGSEATYESGFVIDKFPISRPNLTFSTLTVSNMSPEDSSIYLCSVAYGGGDLFGSNQPQHFGDGTRLSIL.

This rearrangement joins TRBV4-1 to TRBJ2-5; unclear D gene. V lost 0 bases and J 7 bases, leaving 9 bases between the germline ends. The CDR3 is 13 residues long. The V gene's germline CDR1 is MGHRA and CDR2 YSYEKL. CDR3 region: CASSQDVAGTQYF. The CDR3, as DNA: TGCGCCAGCAGCCAAGATGTGGCAGGGACCCAGTACTTC.

This clonotype has just a few counts. The chain couples TRBV2 to TRBJ2-7; D possibly uses TRBD1 or TRBD2 (5 bases each). Germline V gives CDR1 SNHLY, CDR2 FYNNEI. The CDR3 length is 16 residues. V lost 6 bases and J 6 bases, leaving 24 bases between the germline ends. DNA of the CDR3: TGTGCCAGCAGACTCCAACCAGGTCTAGCCGGGGCCGAGCAGTACTTC. This encodes CASRLQPGLAGAEQYF.

Details on this clonotype: Germline and junction disagree at one end, which may indicate a read error. V gene TRBV5-1 combines with J gene TRBJ2-5; 14 bases agree with TRBD2. This CDR3 has 19 residues. Germline CDR1 is SGHRS and CDR2 is YFSETQ. This CDR3 is CANSIGTSGGPRGPETQYF. CDR3 sequence (DNA): TGCGCCAACAGCATAGGGACTAGCGGGGGCCCGAGGGGGCCAGAGACCCAGTACTTC.

A few counts support this clonotype. The gene calls are TRBV5-1 and TRBJ2-1; maybe TRBD1 (6 bases). Gene TRBJ2-7 matches the end of the DNA better, so the J call may be wrong. The CDR3 consists of 15 residues. Per the germline V gene, CDR1 is SGHRS and CDR2 is YFSETQ. CDR3 sequence (DNA): TGCGCCAGCAGCCGTACTTCCTACAGGGCCTACGAGCAGTACTTC. It is translated as CASSRTSYRAYEQYF.

The V gene is TRBV6-5, the J gene TRBJ1-1; no clear D gene. Trimming took 2 bases from V and 0 from J, leaving 7 bases between them. The CDR3 length is 14 residues. Germline V lookup: CDR1 MNHEY, CDR2 SVGAGI. CDR3: CASSYDAVNTEAFF. The CDR3 region has the DNA TGTGCCAGCAGTTACGACGCGGTGAACACTGAAGCTTTCTTT.

This clonotype was seen a few times. This chain links TRBV9 with TRBJ1-1; 7 nucleotides align to TRBD1. CDR1 and CDR2 from the germline V gene are SGDLS and YYNGEE. Trimming took 4 bases from V and 4 from J; bases not matched to a gene: 16. The CDR3 totals 17 residues. Written as DNA, the CDR3 is TGTGCCAGCAGCCTTACAGGGGTTATCCACCGGGCCACTGAAGCTTTCTTT. It is translated as CASSLTGVIHRATEAFF.

CDR3 loop: CASSLAAGANTEAFF. In nucleotides, the CDR3 is TGCGCCAGCAGCTTGGCGGCAGGGGCCAACACTGAAGCTTTCTTT. The V gene is TRBV5-1, the J gene TRBJ1-1, with D perhaps matching TRBD1 (6 bases). Trimming removed 0 bases at V and 2 bases at J, with 11 bases between. The CDR3 extends over 15 amino acids. From germline, CDR1 is SGHRS and CDR2 YFSETQ.

This clonotype occurred a few times. The chain joins TRBV30 to TRBJ2-3, with 7 bases that match TRBD2. The germline gives CDR1 GTSNPN, CDR2 SVGIG (reference sequence). V gave up 2 bases and J gave up 3 bases; unmatched junction bases: 8. The CDR3 runs 15 residues. The CDR3 bases are TGTGCCTGGAGTAGAAGAGCGGGATGGACAGATACGCAGTATTTT. Translation gives CAWSRRAGWTDTQYF.

Only a few counts were recorded for this clonotype. The V gene is TRBV6-1, the J gene TRBJ2-1; 13 bases agree with TRBD2. V dropped 10 bases and J dropped 1; count of bases not matched to a gene: 16. Germline CDR1 is MNHNS and CDR2 is SASEGT. CDR3 size: 19 residues. CDR3 nucleotide sequence: TGTGCCACCCATCAGATTGGACTAGCGGGAGTCAAATCCTACAATGAGCAGTTCTTC. Amino acids: CATHQIGLAGVKSYNEQFF.

The V call is TRBV7-2, the J call TRBJ1-4; D gene uncertain. The V and J ends lost 5 bases and 5 bases respectively, with 15 bases between them. Germline V gene lookup returns CDR1 SGHTA and CDR2 FQGNSA. The CDR3 runs to 15 residues. CDR3 coding DNA: TGTGCCAGCAGCCCCGTGGGAAAAGGGAATGAAAAACTGTTTTTT. Its protein is CASSPVGKGNEKLFF.

This clonotype has only a few counts. CDR3 sequence (DNA): TGCAGTGCTCGGACTAGCGATGGCAAAAACATTCAGTACTTC. It yields the protein CSARTSDGKNIQYF. The V and J genes are TRBV20-1 and TRBJ2-4, with TRBD2 matching 9 bases. V shed 5 bases and J 3 bases; nucleotides not matched to a gene: 5. CDR3 length equals 14 residues. Germline assignment: CDR1 DFQATT and CDR2 SNEGSKA (reference sequence).

This clonotype has only a few counts. The gene calls are TRBV25-1 and TRBJ2-1, with a possible D match to TRBD1 (6 bases). The germline gives CDR1 MGHDK, CDR2 SYGVNS. The V end was cut by 3 bases, the J end by 5 bases, with 17 bases between. The CDR3 is made up of 16 amino acids. The CDR3 sequence is CASSEPQGPFNNEQFF. CDR3 DNA sequence: TGTGCCAGCAGTGAGCCACAGGGCCCCTTTAACAATGAGCAGTTCTTC.

In this sample, this clonotype turned up a few times. The V call is TRBV12-3 or TRBV12-4, the J call TRBJ2-7; TRBD2 aligns across 7 bases. This CDR3 region has 13 residues. V shed 7 bases, J shed 2 bases, and the junction held 5 bases outside the gene matches. The DNA for the CDR3 is TGTGCCAGCACGCTAGCGGCTACCTACGAGCAGTACTTC. It yields the protein CASTLAATYEQYF.

V and J are TRBV19 and TRBJ2-2; D might be TRBD2 (6 bases). The ends were cut back, 3 bases at V and 5 bases at J, with 10 bases in the middle. This CDR3 contains 14 residues. Per germline, CDR1 LNHDA and CDR2 SQIVND (reference sequence). CDR3 nucleotide sequence: TGTGCCAGTAGTATCCTGACTAGGACCGGGGAGCTGTTTTTT. The encoded protein is CASSILTRTGELFF.

This clonotype appeared a few times. The chain recombines TRBV29-1 with TRBJ2-1; 16 bases align to TRBD2. Looked up from germline, CDR1 is SQVTM and CDR2 is ANQGSEA. The J segment lost 4 bases and the V segment lost 1 base, leaving 16 bases of the junction unmatched. This CDR3 spans 21 amino acids. CDR3 bases: TGCAGCGTTGAAGTATCGTATTTGGGACTAGCGGGAGGGAACTCATACAATGAGCAGTTCTTC. This sequence encodes CSVEVSYLGLAGGNSYNEQFF.

This clonotype was recorded a few times. The V call is TRBV2, the J call TRBJ1-5; D is perhaps TRBD1 (5 bases). Trimming removed 5 bases from V and 2 bases from J, with 16 bases in between. This CDR3 spans 16 amino acids. The germline gives CDR1 SNHLY, CDR2 FYNNEI. This chain's CDR3 is CASSSPGLRGNQPQHF. CDR3 bases: TGTGCCAGCAGTTCCCCGGGACTCAGGGGCAATCAGCCCCAGCATTTT.

For this clonotype: One end of the junction varies from germline; a read error may be responsible. This rearrangement joins TRBV20-1 to TRBJ2-6; a weak D match, TRBD2 (6 bases). This CDR3 comprises 16 residues. Germline V CDR1 and CDR2: DFQATT, SNEGSKA (reference sequence). The CDR3 region has the DNA TGTAGTGCTAGAGCGCAGGAGGGTGATGGGGCCAACGTCCTGACTTTC. Amino acid sequence: CSARAQEGDGANVLTF.

This clonotype has more than one count but fewer than ten. This chain uses TRBV12-3 or TRBV12-4 with TRBJ1-5; D is possibly TRBD1 (6 bases). Trimming cost V 3 bases and J 4 bases, with 16 bases left between them. The CDR3 covers 16 residues. CDR3 region: CASSFSVRGGNQPQHF. DNA for the CDR3: TGTGCCAGCAGTTTTAGTGTACGAGGGGGGAATCAGCCCCAGCATTTT.

This sequence joins TRBV6-5 and TRBJ1-3; D may be TRBD1 (5 bases). V lost 6 bases to trimming and J lost 0 bases, with 12 bases between them. The V gene's germline CDR1 is MNHEY and CDR2 SVGAGI. This CDR3 comprises 15 residues. The CDR3 nucleotides read TGTGCCAGCAGCCGGGACGGCATCTCTGGAAACACCATATATTTT. Translation: CASSRDGISGNTIYF.

This clonotype turned up a few times. DNA of the CDR3: TGTGCCAGCAGCTACCTCGGGGGGGTCACTGAAGCTTTCTTT. It specifies CASSYLGGVTEAFF. The gene calls are TRBV28 and TRBJ1-1; a weak D match, TRBD1 (5 bases). This CDR3 region has 14 residues. V was trimmed by 6 bases and J by 4 bases, leaving 15 bases between them. Germline V gives CDR1 MDHEN, CDR2 SYDVKM. Full variable domain (remainder filled in from reference TRBV28 and TRBJ1-1): DVKVTQSSRYLVKRTGEKVFLECVQDMDHENMFWYRQDPGLGLRLIYFSYDVKMKEKGDIPEGYSVSREKKERFSLILESASTNQTSMYLCASSYLGGVTEAFFGQGTRLTVV.

This chain connects TRBV12-3 or TRBV12-4 to TRBJ2-3, with 10 bases aligning to TRBD2. J was trimmed by 4 bases and V by 6 bases; bases with no gene match: 7. The CDR3 contains 15 residues. The CDR3 coding sequence is TGTGCCAGCAGAACTCTAGCGGGAGTCCCAGATACGCAGTATTTT. Its protein is CASRTLAGVPDTQYF.

This clonotype was detected a few times. The chain is built from TRBV7-9 and TRBJ1-1, with 7 bases fitting TRBD1. V shed 4 bases, J shed 2 bases, and the junction held 7 bases outside the gene matches. The CDR3 runs 15 residues. In germline, CDR1 is SEHNR, CDR2 FQNEAQ (reference sequence). The CDR3 coding sequence is TGTGCCAGCAGCTCCCCGGACAGGTTCAACACTGAAGCTTTCTTT. Translation: CASSSPDRFNTEAFF.